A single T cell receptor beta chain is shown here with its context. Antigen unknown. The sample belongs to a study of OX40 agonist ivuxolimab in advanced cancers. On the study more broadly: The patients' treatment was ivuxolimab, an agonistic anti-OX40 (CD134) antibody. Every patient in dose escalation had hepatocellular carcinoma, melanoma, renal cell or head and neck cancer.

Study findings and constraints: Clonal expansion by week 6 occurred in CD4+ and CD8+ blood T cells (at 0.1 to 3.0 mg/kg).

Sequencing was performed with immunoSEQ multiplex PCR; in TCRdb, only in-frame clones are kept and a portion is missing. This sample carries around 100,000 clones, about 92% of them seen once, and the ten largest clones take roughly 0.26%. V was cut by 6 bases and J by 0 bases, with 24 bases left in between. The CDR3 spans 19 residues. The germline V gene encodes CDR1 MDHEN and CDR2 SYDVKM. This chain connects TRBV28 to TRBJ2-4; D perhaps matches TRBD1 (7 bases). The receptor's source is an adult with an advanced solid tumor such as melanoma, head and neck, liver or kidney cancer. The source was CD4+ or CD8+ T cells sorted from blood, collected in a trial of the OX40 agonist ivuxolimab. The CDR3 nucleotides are TGTGCCAGCAGCCAGCCAGGGGGAATAAAGGGAGGAGCCAAAAACATTCAGTACTTC. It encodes CASSQPGGIKGGAKNIQYF.